This T cell receptor (beta chain) was obtained from a study of identical twins. Each CDR3 protein gets one entry after TCRdb re-called the 5' RACE reads with MiXCR. The sample lists hundreds of thousands of distinct CDR3 sequences; 8.6% were seen once. Between the trimmed V and J ends, which lost 11 bases and 2 bases, there was a span of 13 bases. The CDR3 contains 12 residues. CDR1 is SNHLY, CDR2 FYNNEI, per germline. These same records also appear under a second study, on yellow fever vaccine responses in identical twins.

This clonotype originated in a woman aged 18-29 years in good health. Specimen: PBMCs. The chain is built from TRBV2 and TRBJ2-7; possibly TRBD1 or TRBD2 for D (5 bases each). Here the CDR3 DNA reads TGTGCCTCCATGGGGACCACCTACGAGCAGTACTTC. Translated, it gives CASMGTTYEQYF.